Following are 29 T cell receptor beta chains from one sample sequenced in a study of spatial heterogeneity in lung cancer. TCRdb reprocessed the 5' RACE reads with MiXCR, giving one entry per CDR3 protein. Of 110,000 or so distinct CDR3 sequences listed, roughly a tenth were seen once; the top ten hold more than 20%. Regarding time point: blood at routine non-recurrence follow-up after resection. The sample in question was PBMCs, obtained at follow-up. These TCRs come from a female donor with early-stage non-small cell lung cancer.

This chain joins TRBV19 and TRBJ1-2; no clear D. This CDR3 is 17 amino acids long. The V gene's germline CDR1 is LNHDA and CDR2 SQIVND (reference sequence). The V end lost 1 base, the J end lost 5 bases, and 20 bases lay between the germline ends. CDR3 sequence reads: CASSIVVGASTRYGYTF. DNA for the CDR3: TGTGCCAGTAGTATAGTAGTCGGTGCTTCCACGAGGTATGGCTACACCTTC.

The DNA of the CDR3 is TGTGCCAGCAGTCCCCCCCCGGGAGGTCGAGGCTACACCTTC. Protein: CASSPPPGGRGYTF. The chain is built from TRBV12-3 or TRBV12-4 and TRBJ1-2; D not resolved. This CDR3 has 14 residues. V was cut by 5 bases and J by 8 bases, with 18 bases left in between.

J is TRBJ1-2 and V is TRBV19; 9 nucleotides line up with TRBD1. J gave up 8 bases and V 2 bases, and 3 bases lay outside the gene matches. The CDR3 runs to 13 residues. Germline lookup yields CDR1 LNHDA and CDR2 SQIVND (reference sequence). The CDR3 coding sequence is TGTGCCAGTAGTATAAGGACAGGGGTAGGCTACACCTTC. Amino acid sequence: CASSIRTGVGYTF.

This clonotype was picked up a small number of times. The chain combines TRBV18 with TRBJ2-1; tentative D call: TRBD2 (6 bases). Germline assignment: CDR1 KGHSH and CDR2 LQKENI. V was cut by 3 bases and J by 7 bases, with 19 bases left in between. This CDR3 is built from 16 residues. CDR3 in amino acids: CASSPENSGLKNEQFF. The DNA for the CDR3 is TGTGCCAGCTCACCGGAAAACAGCGGGCTAAAGAATGAGCAGTTCTTC.

This clonotype was counted ten times or more. The chain recombines TRBV12-3 or TRBV12-4 with TRBJ2-3; D not certain. The CDR3 has 12 residues. Trimming left V 7 bases short and J 0 bases short, with 5 bases between. CDR3 coding DNA: TGTGCCAGCAAATATAGCACAGATACGCAGTATTTT. Protein sequence: CASKYSTDTQYF.

This chain connects TRBV6-5 to TRBJ2-3; D gene ambiguous. CDR1 and CDR2 (germline): MNHEY, SVGAGI. This CDR3 has 15 amino acids. V lost 8 bases to trimming and J lost 2 bases, with 17 bases between them. CDR3 in amino acids: CASGLGWSNTDTQYF. The CDR3 DNA is TGTGCCAGCGGCTTGGGATGGAGTAACACAGATACGCAGTATTTT.

This clonotype was seen repeatedly, ten times or more. This rearrangement joins TRBV19 to TRBJ1-1; D might be TRBD1 (6 bases). Trimming shortened V by 1 base and J by 5 bases, and 14 bases separated the two germline ends. The CDR3 covers 15 residues. CDR1 LNHDA and CDR2 SQIVND come from the germline V gene (reference sequence). In DNA form, the CDR3 reads TGTGCCAGTAGTATAGGGCGGGGGCCAAGGACTGAAGCTTTCTTT. It is translated as CASSIGRGPRTEAFF. Complete variable domain (other parts from reference TRBV19 and TRBJ1-1): DGGITQSPKYLFRKEGQNVTLSCEQNLNHDAMYWYRQDPGQGLRLIYYSQIVNDFQKGDIAEGYSVSREKKESFPLTVTSAQKNPTAFYLCASSIGRGPRTEAFFGQGTRLTVV.

In its sample, this clonotype was seen many times. J is TRBJ2-1 and V is TRBV29-1, with D unclear. The CDR3 totals 13 residues. The germline CDR1 and CDR2 sequences are SQVTM and ANQGSEA. V was cut by 4 bases and J by 2 bases, with 9 bases left in between. The CDR3 region is CSVGPAAYNEQFF. In DNA form, the CDR3 reads TGCAGCGTTGGTCCTGCCGCCTACAATGAGCAGTTCTTC.

The sample holds a few counts of this clonotype. The V and J genes are TRBV11-2 and TRBJ2-7; D not certain. V was clipped by 3 bases and J by 2 bases, with 11 bases between them. This CDR3 has 14 residues. Germline CDR1 reads SGHAT; CDR2 reads FQNNGV. The CDR3 region is CASSFRGKTYEQYF. The CDR3 nucleotides read TGTGCCAGCAGCTTTCGAGGTAAAACCTACGAGCAGTACTTC.

Turning to this clonotype: A much larger clone lies a single base off, so this may be a read error. This chain uses TRBV5-1 with TRBJ2-2; D might be TRBD1 or TRBD2, each matching 5 bases. V lost 0 bases, J lost 5 bases, and 8 bases lay in between. The CDR3 length is 14 residues. CDR1 and CDR2 (germline): SGHRS, YFSETQ. The CDR3 DNA is TGCGCCAGCAGCTTGGTGGGACGGACCGGGGAGCTGTTTTTT. This gives the protein CASSLVGRTGELFF.

The table lists this clonotype with a few counts. The J gene is TRBJ2-1, the V gene TRBV10-3; the D gene is possibly TRBD2 (5 bases). The CDR3 consists of 11 residues. Germline V gene lookup returns CDR1 ENHRY and CDR2 SYGVKD. The ends were cut back, 4 bases at V and 9 bases at J, with 7 bases in the middle. The CDR3 DNA reads as TGTGCCATCAGTGGACTAAGTGAGCAGTTCTTC. It specifies CAISGLSEQFF.

The chain is built from TRBV6-2 or TRBV6-3 and TRBJ1-1, with 7 positions matching TRBD1. CDR3 size: 14 residues. From germline, CDR1 is MNHEY and CDR2 SVGEGT. The V and J ends lost 6 bases and 6 bases, in that order; junction bases with no gene match: 10. The CDR3 region is CASRPYDRDPEAFF. The CDR3 DNA reads as TGTGCCAGCAGACCCTATGACAGGGACCCTGAAGCTTTCTTT.

J is TRBJ2-1 and V is TRBV12-3 or TRBV12-4, with D uncertain. Trimming removed 5 bases at V and 0 bases at J, with 11 bases between. This CDR3 is 15 amino acids long. CDR3 in amino acids: CASSLSSFSYNEQFF. Written as DNA, the CDR3 is TGTGCCAGCAGTCTTAGTAGTTTCTCCTACAATGAGCAGTTCTTC.

The chain couples TRBV6-5 to TRBJ1-2; tentative D call: TRBD1 (5 bases). The ends were cut back, 6 bases at V and 8 bases at J, with 10 bases in the middle. This CDR3 is built from 11 residues. Germline values: CDR1 MNHEY, CDR2 SVGAGI. CDR3: CASSNRIGYTF. In nucleotides, the CDR3 is TGTGCCAGCAGCAACAGGATCGGCTACACCTTC.

This clonotype has more than one count but fewer than ten. The chain has TRBV29-1 and TRBJ2-1; the match to TRBD2 covers 7 bases. Germline V gives CDR1 SQVTM, CDR2 ANQGSEA. Losses at the gene ends were 4 bases for V and 0 bases for J; bases not matched to a gene: 15. The CDR3 has 18 amino acids. As DNA, the CDR3 is TGCAGCGTTGTCTTGCCGGGACTACAAACCCCCTCCTACAATGAGCAGTTCTTC. Translated, it gives CSVVLPGLQTPSYNEQFF.

The CDR3 sequence is CASSTRDEANEKLFF. The CDR3 DNA is TGTGCCAGCAGCACACGGGACGAGGCCAATGAAAAACTGTTTTTT. J is TRBJ1-4 and V is TRBV9, with D perhaps TRBD1 (5 bases). CDR1 and CDR2 (germline): SGDLS, YYNGEE. The CDR3 has 15 residues. V was trimmed by 4 bases and J by 5 bases, leaving 15 bases between them.

The V call is TRBV7-2, the J call TRBJ2-1; 7 positions match TRBD2. Unmatched junction bases numbered 1, after V lost 4 bases and J lost 10 bases. Germline V gene lookup returns CDR1 SGHTA and CDR2 FQGNSA. The CDR3 is made up of 11 amino acids. CDR3 residues: CASSWGGEQFF. CDR3 nucleotides: TGTGCCAGCAGCTGGGGGGGAGAGCAGTTCTTC.

The chain joins TRBV28 to TRBJ2-7; tentative D call: TRBD2 (6 bases). The CDR3 length is 14 residues. V lost 5 bases, J lost 6 bases, and 17 bases lay in between. Germline CDR1 reads MDHEN; CDR2 reads SYDVKM. The CDR3 DNA reads as TGTGCCAGCAGTCCCGGGACGGGACTTCGCGAGCAGTACTTC. The encoded protein is CASSPGTGLREQYF.

This clonotype was counted only a few times. The chain carries TRBV30 and TRBJ2-1, with 10 bases that match TRBD2. This CDR3 has 14 residues. Germline-derived CDR1 and CDR2 are GTSNPN and SVGIG (reference sequence). V lost 3 bases, J lost 3 bases, and 2 bases stayed unmatched. The CDR3 is CAWRLAGRYNEQFF. The DNA for the CDR3 is TGTGCCTGGAGACTAGCGGGACGCTACAATGAGCAGTTCTTC.

Worth noting for this clonotype: A read error may account for a junction end that differs from germline. The chain carries TRBV12-3 or TRBV12-4 and TRBJ1-3, with 8 bases matching TRBD1. CDR3 size: 15 residues. Here the CDR3 reads CVSSPQTGVGNTIYF. The DNA of the CDR3 is TGTGTCAGCAGTCCTCAGACAGGGGTCGGAAACACCATATATTTT.

This clonotype showed up just a few times. This chain joins TRBV19 and TRBJ2-5, with TRBD1 identical over 7 bases. The CDR3 loop spans 16 amino acids. Germline V gene lookup returns CDR1 LNHDA and CDR2 SQIVND (reference sequence). The V gene end was trimmed by 4 bases and the J gene end by 2 bases; junction bases not matched to a gene: 10. The CDR3 DNA follows: TGTGCCAGTAGTAAAGAGGGGGCGATTCTACAAGAGACCCAGTACTTC. Protein sequence: CASSKEGAILQETQYF.

The chain links TRBV28 to TRBJ2-4, with D uncertain. The CDR3 extends over 13 amino acids. The V gene lost 8 bases and the J gene lost 1 base, with 9 bases spanning the gap. Germline V gives CDR1 MDHEN, CDR2 SYDVKM. The CDR3 spells CASHTYAKNIQYF. The DNA for the CDR3 is TGTGCCAGCCACACATACGCCAAAAACATTCAGTACTTC.

This clonotype was found a few times. The chain combines TRBV18 with TRBJ2-2; D gene unclear. The CDR3 spans 15 residues. With 3 bases removed from V and 4 bases from J, the gap between germline ends came to 12 bases. The germline gives CDR1 KGHSH, CDR2 LQKENI. The CDR3 reads CASSPPARITGELFF. Written as DNA, the CDR3 is TGTGCCAGCTCACCCCCGGCCCGAATCACCGGGGAGCTGTTTTTT.

The sample holds many counts of this clonotype. The rearrangement joins TRBV29-1 to TRBJ2-1, with D maybe TRBD2 (5 bases). The CDR3 sequence is 15 residues long. The V end lost 6 bases, the J end lost 6 bases, and 21 bases lay between the germline ends. Germline CDR1 and CDR2: SQVTM and ANQGSEA. CDR3 protein: CSVRGNSGGLNEQFF. For the CDR3, the DNA is TGCAGCGTCAGAGGGAACAGCGGTGGGCTCAATGAGCAGTTCTTC.

The V and J genes are TRBV29-1 and TRBJ1-2; the D is unclear. This CDR3 contains 12 residues. Germline V gives CDR1 SQVTM, CDR2 ANQGSEA. V was cut by 5 bases and J by 4 bases, with 11 bases left in between. CDR3: CSVWQLAYGYTF. The CDR3 nucleotides read TGCAGCGTTTGGCAGCTGGCCTATGGCTACACCTTC.

This sequence joins TRBV7-3 and TRBJ2-1; 9 bases are a match to TRBD1. The ends lost 1 base at V and 7 bases at J; junction bases unmatched: 8. Germline CDR1 SGHTA, CDR2 FQGTGA. CDR3 length: 16 residues. This CDR3 is CASSLKVGQGINEQFF. CDR3 nucleotide sequence: TGTGCCAGCAGCTTAAAGGTTGGACAGGGGATTAATGAGCAGTTCTTC.

This clonotype was recorded at least ten times. The V call is TRBV12-3 or TRBV12-4, the J call TRBJ1-1; D is uncertain. CDR3 length equals 12 residues. V dropped 3 bases and J dropped 7 bases, with 9 bases sitting between them. The DNA for the CDR3 is TGTGCCAGCAGTTTGCTTTCCAATGAAGCTTTCTTT. Amino acid sequence: CASSLLSNEAFF.

This clonotype was counted between two and nine times. The chain employs TRBV25-1 and TRBJ1-5, with a tentative D call TRBD1 (6 bases). The ends were cut back, 5 bases at V and 5 bases at J, with 10 bases in the middle. This CDR3 is 13 amino acids long. The germline V gene encodes CDR1 MGHDK and CDR2 SYGVNS. CDR3 amino acids: CASSSGDDQPQHF. CDR3 nucleotide sequence: TGTGCCAGCAGTTCAGGGGATGATCAGCCCCAGCATTTT.

This clonotype was picked up a small number of times. The V gene is TRBV30, the J gene TRBJ1-1, with D perhaps TRBD1 (6 bases). This CDR3 is 14 amino acids long. The V gene's germline CDR1 is GTSNPN and CDR2 SVGIG (reference sequence). With 3 bases removed from V and 1 base from J, the gap between germline ends came to 12 bases. CDR3 coding DNA: TGTGCCTGGAGCGTGGGACACCGGAACACTGAAGCTTTCTTT. It encodes CAWSVGHRNTEAFF.